This T cell receptor (beta chain) was sequenced in a study of blood T cell repertoires in COVID-19. Study-wide background: Sample material is recorded as cDNA or gDNA derived from T cells, B-cell-depleted T cells, or PBMCs.

This CDR3 spans 15 amino acids. Germline V CDR1 and CDR2: MGHRA, YSYEKL. Trimming at V came to 2 bases and at J to 5 bases, leaving 8 bases not matched to a gene. Some clones are missing from TCRdb's copy, which holds only in-frame ones; the method was immunoSEQ multiplex PCR. In the table there are about 73,000 clones, under 90% of which are singletons. The rearrangement links TRBV4-1 to TRBJ1-1; 7 bases map to TRBD1. The clonotype comes from a woman aged 55-70 years with acute or convalescent COVID-19. Sequencing used peripheral blood. The CDR3 loop is CASSQPTRGRTEAFF. The CDR3 nucleotides read TGCGCCAGCAGCCAACCAACCAGGGGGAGAACTGAAGCTTTCTTT.